This T cell receptor (beta chain) was sequenced for a study of CD8+ T cells in alopecia areata. Findings and caveats of the study: Scalp sample data also include resident alphabeta T cells from normal skin.

Per the germline V gene, CDR1 is SEHNR and CDR2 is FQNEAQ (reference sequence). V dropped 5 bases and J dropped 3 bases, with 10 bases sitting between them. The CDR3 spans 13 residues. CD4+ lymphocytes from four or five patients underwent sorting into CD25+CD127- populations. PBMCs served as the source from which CD4+ and CD8+ T cells were sorted. RNA extraction was followed by reverse transcription into cDNA, which acted as the sequencing template. Profiling relied on immunoSEQ multiplex PCR, and the TCRdb table lists in-frame clones only, not all of them. The repertoire has approximately 40,000 clones, over 50% of them found once; the top ten carry under 2%. Remarks on this clone: The target antigen is unknown.

Sequenced: CD4+ Tregs sorted from blood. The origin of this receptor is a human donor with alopecia areata. The chain couples TRBV7-9 to TRBJ1-1; no definite D call. In DNA, the CDR3 is TGTGCCAGCAGCCCCCAGCGGTACACTGAAGCTTTCTTT. Amino acids: CASSPQRYTEAFF.